The 17 T cell receptor beta chains below all came from one sample that was sequenced in a study of shared clonotypes between healthy human individuals. The method was immunoSEQ multiplex PCR; TCRdb's version includes in-frame clones alone and lacks a portion of them. The table includes fewer than 1 million clones, 90% to 97% detected once. Naive CD8 populations comprised CD45RO-negative cells positively selected for CCR7, excluding terminally differentiated effector memory CD45RA+ cells. The material sequenced was naive CD8+ T cells sorted from blood. All receptors come from a young man in good health.

This chain links TRBV27 with TRBJ2-7; tentatively, D is TRBD2 (5 bases). Germline lookup yields CDR1 MNHEY and CDR2 SMNVEV (reference sequence). V was shortened by 4 bases and J by 0 bases, with 16 bases between the two germline ends. This CDR3 spans 16 amino acids. CDR3 amino acids: CASSSGPRLTSYEQYF. The CDR3 DNA sequence: TGTGCCAGCAGTTCCGGTCCACGACTAACCTCCTACGAGCAGTACTTC.

To note about this clone: Other nucleotide sequences in the sample specify the same CDR3. The J gene is TRBJ1-1, the V gene TRBV29-1; no reliable D call. The CDR3 sequence is 12 residues long. V was shortened by 4 bases and J by 1 base, with 7 bases between the two germline ends. Per the germline V gene, CDR1 is SQVTM and CDR2 is ANQGSEA. The chain's CDR3 is CSVGRENTEAFF. The CDR3 DNA reads TGCAGCGTTGGTAGGGAGAACACTGAAGCTTTCTTT.

This clone was observed a single time. This chain uses TRBV7-2 with TRBJ2-3; 7 nucleotides align to TRBD1. V trimming: 4 bases; J trimming: 1 base; junction bases outside the gene matches: 8. The CDR3 is 16 residues long. The germline V gene has CDR1 SGHTA and CDR2 FQGNSA. The CDR3 nucleotides are TGTGCCAGCAGCTCACGGACAGGTCCTCGCACAGATACGCAGTATTTT. It specifies CASSSRTGPRTDTQYF.

The chain has TRBV28 and TRBJ2-2; weak D call: TRBD2 (5 bases). This CDR3 comprises 17 residues. V was clipped by 5 bases and J by 4 bases, with 20 bases between them. In germline, CDR1 is MDHEN, CDR2 SYDVKM. CDR3 loop: CASSAVLGGDATGELFF. For the CDR3, the DNA is TGTGCCAGCAGTGCGGTACTAGGAGGAGATGCCACCGGGGAGCTGTTTTTT.

The V gene is TRBV4-1, the J gene TRBJ1-4; D is possibly TRBD1 (5 bases). Trimming pared 4 bases from V and 8 bases from J, leaving 17 bases between. Germline V CDR1 and CDR2: MGHRA, YSYEKL. The CDR3 contains 15 residues. CDR3 sequence (DNA): TGCGCCAGCAGCCCCACAGGTTTGGTTGGCGAAAAACTGTTTTTT. Its translation: CASSPTGLVGEKLFF.

This clone was counted once. The rearrangement links TRBV27 to TRBJ2-1; 9 nucleotides align to TRBD2. The V and J ends lost 4 bases and 7 bases, in that order; junction bases with no gene match: 8. The CDR3 contains 15 residues. Germline V gives CDR1 MNHEY, CDR2 SMNVEV (reference sequence). The CDR3, as DNA: TGTGCCAGCAGTTCTCGTGGCGGGAGGGCTAATGAGCAGTTCTTC. This gives the protein CASSSRGGRANEQFF.

V gene TRBV27 combines with J gene TRBJ2-7; 8 positions match TRBD1. The V gene end was trimmed by 6 bases and the J gene end by 5 bases; junction bases not matched to a gene: 12. From germline, CDR1 is MNHEY and CDR2 SMNVEV (reference sequence). The CDR3 runs 15 residues. The CDR3 reads CASSHPGGASNEQYF. The CDR3 DNA reads as TGTGCCAGCAGCCACCCAGGGGGCGCGTCCAACGAGCAGTACTTC.

This chain connects TRBV5-6 to TRBJ2-3; no clear D gene. The length of the CDR3 is 14 residues. Trimming stripped 0 bases from V and 6 bases from J, with 11 bases between. Germline CDR1 is SGHDT and CDR2 is YYEEEE. CDR3 in amino acids: CASSLVLTSDTQYF. DNA for the CDR3: TGTGCCAGCAGCTTGGTTTTAACATCGGATACGCAGTATTTT.

The chain recombines TRBV30 with TRBJ2-7; D is possibly TRBD1 (5 bases). Trimming took 2 bases from V and 1 from J, leaving 12 bases between them. CDR3 length: 14 residues. CDR1 is GTSNPN and CDR2 is SVGIG in the germline V gene (reference sequence). CDR3 nucleotide sequence: TGTGCCTGGAGTCAGGGCAGTTTGTCCTACGAGCAGTACTTC. As protein: CAWSQGSLSYEQYF.

V usage is TRBV15 and J usage is TRBJ1-2; 7 nucleotides line up with TRBD1. Germline V CDR1 and CDR2: LNHNV, YYDKDF (reference sequence). V dropped 5 bases and J dropped 4; count of bases not matched to a gene: 7. CDR3 length: 14 residues. CDR3: CATSLSGQLYGYTF. CDR3 DNA: TGTGCCACCAGCTTATCGGGACAGCTCTATGGCTACACCTTC.

CDR3 protein: CASSLYMTGELFF. CDR3 sequence (DNA): TGTGCCAGCAGCCTGTACATGACCGGGGAGCTGTTTTTT. This rearrangement joins TRBV7-2 to TRBJ2-2, with no clear D. CDR3 length: 13 residues. The germline V gene encodes CDR1 SGHTA and CDR2 FQGNSA. Trimming removed 5 bases at V and 5 bases at J, with 9 bases between.

This clone was counted a single time. This sequence joins TRBV7-2 and TRBJ2-7; D unclear. Germline V gene data show CDR1 as SGHTA and CDR2 as FQGNSA. The CDR3 spans 17 residues. The V end was cut by 1 base, the J end by 6 bases, with 22 bases between. Here the CDR3 reads CASSLVPWVGMGAEQYF. The CDR3 nucleotides read TGTGCCAGCAGCTTAGTTCCCTGGGTGGGAATGGGTGCCGAGCAGTACTTC.

The chain uses TRBV6-4 and TRBJ2-3, with 11 bases lining up with TRBD2. Germline V gene data show CDR1 as MRHNA and CDR2 as SNTAGT. CDR3 length: 16 residues. The ends lost 5 bases at V and 0 bases at J; junction bases unmatched: 4. The CDR3: CASSQWTSGSTDTQYF. The CDR3 nucleotides are TGTGCCAGCAGTCAATGGACTAGCGGGAGCACAGATACGCAGTATTTT.

This clone showed up just a few times. The chain uses TRBV9 and TRBJ1-1; the D is unclear. The CDR3 consists of 16 residues. Trimming took off 0 bases at V and 1 base at J, with 13 bases between the two ends. Germline V lookup: CDR1 SGDLS, CDR2 YYNGEE. This chain's CDR3 is CASSVDAVGRNTEAFF. Written as DNA, the CDR3 is TGTGCCAGCAGCGTAGATGCCGTCGGGAGGAACACTGAAGCTTTCTTT.

V is TRBV25-1 and J is TRBJ2-5, with 10 nucleotides matching TRBD1. Germline V gives CDR1 MGHDK, CDR2 SYGVNS. CDR3 size: 15 residues. J was trimmed by 9 bases and V by 2 bases; bases with no gene match: 9. CDR3: CASSEGTGDMLAQYF. The CDR3 bases are TGTGCCAGCAGTGAAGGGACAGGGGATATGCTGGCCCAGTACTTC.

A remark on this clone: Other DNA sequences in the sample encode the same CDR3. The chain combines TRBV9 with TRBJ2-3, with 10 bases fitting TRBD2. Germline assignment: CDR1 SGDLS and CDR2 YYNGEE. Losses at the gene ends were 4 bases for V and 1 base for J; bases not matched to a gene: 3. This CDR3 has 15 amino acids. CDR3 in amino acids: CASSPGTSGTDTQYF. The CDR3 coding sequence is TGTGCCAGCAGCCCGGGGACTAGCGGCACAGATACGCAGTATTTT.

The gene calls are TRBV9 and TRBJ2-3; the D gene is possibly TRBD2 (6 bases). CDR1 SGDLS and CDR2 YYNGEE come from the germline V gene. Between the trimmed V and J ends, which lost 4 bases and 5 bases, there was a span of 11 bases. The CDR3 is 13 amino acids. For the CDR3, the DNA is TGTGCCAGCAGCAGGTGGGGGGAAGATACGCAGTATTTT. Its translation is CASSRWGEDTQYF.